A single sample gave rise to the 2 T cell receptor beta chains below, sequenced in a study of T-cell memory formation after mild COVID-19. TCRdb ran MiXCR on the 5' RACE reads and lists one entry per CDR3 protein. The sample records 250,000 to 350,000 distinct CDR3 sequences, about 16% being singletons. The sample taken for sequencing was PBMCs or a T cell subset sorted from them (not recorded which). These receptors were collected from a man between 18 and 35 years old who had mild COVID-19 (a few samples of this study predate the infection). Cell type and time point are not known.

This chain joins TRBV19 and TRBJ2-1; D ambiguous. Germline lookup yields CDR1 LNHDA and CDR2 SQIVND (reference sequence). The CDR3 spans 15 residues. The V end lost 4 bases, the J end lost 5 bases, and 15 bases lay between the germline ends. The CDR3 DNA sequence: TGTGCCAGTAGTACTGGACCGGGTTACGACAATGAGCAGTTCTTC. Amino acid sequence: CASSTGPGYDNEQFF.

Only a few counts were recorded for this clonotype. The chain uses TRBV3-1 and TRBJ2-3; the D is unclear. V lost 3 bases to trimming and J lost 4 bases, with 11 bases between them. The CDR3 has 14 amino acids. The germline gives CDR1 LGHDT, CDR2 YNNKEL (reference sequence). The CDR3 sequence is CASSQSVLADTQYF. The CDR3 DNA follows: TGTGCCAGCAGCCAGTCGGTCCTCGCAGATACGCAGTATTTT.